What follows are 19 T cell receptor beta chains derived from one specimen sequenced in a study of T cell changes during pregnancy in multiple sclerosis. The assay was immunoSEQ multiplex PCR, and TCRdb's table has in-frame clones only and misses some. Altogether around 35,000 clones are present, under 95% being singletons, with the ten largest covering 0.4% to 0.5%. The material sequenced was CD4+ T cells from peripheral blood mononuclear cells, taken after pregnancy. The receptors stem from a female donor with multiple sclerosis, enrolled in a pregnancy study.

The chain recombines TRBV6-5 with TRBJ2-7; no reliable D call. With 6 bases removed from V and 6 bases from J, the gap between germline ends came to 9 bases. The CDR3 is 11 residues long. Looked up from germline, CDR1 is MNHEY and CDR2 is SVGAGI. The CDR3 loop is CASRTGPEQYF. The CDR3 DNA is TGTGCCAGCAGAACGGGTCCCGAGCAGTACTTC.

The chain employs TRBV28 and TRBJ2-7; 13 positions agree with TRBD2. The CDR3 has 19 residues. J lost 0 bases, V lost 7 bases, and 15 bases had no gene match. Germline V CDR1 and CDR2: MDHEN, SYDVKM. In nucleotides, the CDR3 is TGTGCCAGCACCCTGGGGCGGGGGACTAGCGGGGCTAGCTCCTACGAGCAGTACTTC. Translating it yields CASTLGRGTSGASSYEQYF.

The V and J genes are TRBV19 and TRBJ1-1; D gene unclear. CDR1 and CDR2 (germline): LNHDA, SQIVND (reference sequence). There are 14 residues in the CDR3. With 10 bases removed from V and 3 bases from J, the gap between germline ends came to 18 bases. DNA for the CDR3: TGTGCCACCCACAGTGCGGGCGGCGACACTGAAGCTTTCTTT. This codes for CATHSAGGDTEAFF.

V and J are TRBV4-2 and TRBJ1-2, with TRBD1 as a possible D gene (5 bases). CDR3 length: 18 residues. V shed 0 bases and J shed 5 bases, with 22 bases lying between them. Germline V CDR1 and CDR2: LGHNA, YNFKEQ. Written as DNA, the CDR3 is TGTGCCAGCAGCCAAGATCAACACGCGGCCGGTGGGGCTTATGGCTACACCTTC. Translation gives CASSQDQHAAGGAYGYTF.

V is TRBV7-2 and J is TRBJ1-1; D perhaps matches TRBD1 (5 bases). CDR3 length: 14 residues. In germline, CDR1 is SGHTA, CDR2 FQGNSA. Trimming left V 10 bases short and J 2 bases short, with 17 bases between. CDR3 residues: CATRRPGVNTEAFF. The CDR3 nucleotides read TGTGCCACCAGACGGCCGGGGGTAAACACTGAAGCTTTCTTT.

This chain uses TRBV10-3 with TRBJ2-2; the D gene is possibly TRBD1 (8 bases). The CDR3 consists of 16 residues. Germline V gene lookup returns CDR1 ENHRY and CDR2 SYGVKD. Deletions cut 2 bases from V and 1 base from J, with 11 bases between. CDR3 DNA sequence: TGTGCCATCAGTGAGAGCGGGACAGGGAACACCGGGGAGCTGTTTTTT. Protein: CAISESGTGNTGELFF.

The V gene is TRBV19, the J gene TRBJ1-1; possible D gene TRBD1, 6 bases. CDR3 length equals 15 residues. The V end was cut by 7 bases, the J end by 3 bases, with 18 bases between. Germline CDR1 reads LNHDA; CDR2 reads SQIVND (reference sequence). The CDR3 DNA is TGTGCCAGTACCTCAGGCACAGGGCCCTACACTGAAGCTTTCTTT. Translated: CASTSGTGPYTEAFF. The full variable domain, completed using reference TRBV19 and TRBJ1-1, is DGGITQSPKYLFRKEGQNVTLSCEQNLNHDAMYWYRQDPGQGLRLIYYSQIVNDFQKGDIAEGYSVSREKKESFPLTVTSAQKNPTAFYLCASTSGTGPYTEAFFGQGTRLTVV.

The J gene is TRBJ2-3, the V gene TRBV9; 10 bases map to TRBD2. The germline V gene encodes CDR1 SGDLS and CDR2 YYNGEE. CDR3 length: 15 residues. Losses at the gene ends were 4 bases for V and 10 bases for J; bases not matched to a gene: 12. Written as DNA, the CDR3 is TGTGCCAGCAGCCCCTCCAGGGCTAGCGGGGGCCCGCAGTATTTT. It translates to CASSPSRASGGPQYF.

J is TRBJ2-7 and V is TRBV18, with D perhaps TRBD2 (6 bases). The CDR3 has 13 residues. CDR1 KGHSH and CDR2 LQKENI come from the germline V gene. The V end lost 6 bases, the J end lost 5 bases, and 14 bases lay between the germline ends. CDR3 coding DNA: TGTGCCAGCTCCCAAGTACGGGAGCACGAGCAGTACTTC. This encodes CASSQVREHEQYF.

This clone was found once. The chain employs TRBV29-1 and TRBJ2-1; a weak D match, TRBD2 (6 bases). Deletions cut 6 bases from V and 7 bases from J, with 22 bases between. The CDR3 has 15 amino acids. CDR1 and CDR2 from the germline V gene are SQVTM and ANQGSEA. The DNA of the CDR3 is TGCAGCGTCGCCCCCGGGAGTTTTAATGCGAATGAGCAGTTCTTC. Its protein is CSVAPGSFNANEQFF.

The V and J genes are TRBV2 and TRBJ2-6; no clear D. This CDR3 spans 14 amino acids. Deletions cut 6 bases from V and 0 bases from J, with 6 bases between. The germline V gene has CDR1 SNHLY and CDR2 FYNNEI. CDR3 protein: CASRKSSGANVLTF. Written as DNA, the CDR3 is TGTGCCAGCAGGAAGAGCTCTGGGGCCAACGTCCTGACTTTC.

This clone was detected once. V and J are TRBV21-1 and TRBJ2-2; the listed D gene, TRBD2, was not tested against the DNA. TRBV21-1 is annotated as a pseudogene. The CDR3 totals 14 residues. The CDR3 here is CASNTSGHTGELFF. In DNA, the CDR3 is TGTGCCAGCAACACTAGCGGGCATACCGGGGAGCTGTTTTTT.

In DNA form, the CDR3 reads TGTGCCAGCGGCACTACTTCTTGGACCCAGTACTTC. This gives the protein CASGTTSWTQYF. The chain joins TRBV2 to TRBJ2-5, with D hard to call. V was clipped by 8 bases and J by 7 bases, with 14 bases between them. Germline V gives CDR1 SNHLY, CDR2 FYNNEI. There are 12 residues in the CDR3.

The rearrangement joins TRBV27 to TRBJ2-7; weak D call: TRBD2 (5 bases). This CDR3 contains 11 residues. The V end lost 3 bases, the J end lost 7 bases, and 7 bases lay between the germline ends. Germline CDR1 reads MNHEY; CDR2 reads SMNVEV (reference sequence). In DNA, the CDR3 is TGTGCCAGCAGTTTTGAGGGAGAGCAGTACTTC. Amino acid sequence: CASSFEGEQYF.

The genes are TRBV19 and TRBJ1-1; TRBD1 agrees at 8 bases. CDR1 is LNHDA and CDR2 is SQIVND in the germline V gene (reference sequence). Trimming removed 6 bases from V and 1 base from J; junction bases left unmatched: 4. The CDR3 loop spans 14 amino acids. CDR3 in DNA: TGTGCCAGTAGAACAGGGGGACCGAACACTGAAGCTTTCTTT. As protein: CASRTGGPNTEAFF.

This chain links TRBV2 with TRBJ1-3; unclear D gene. The CDR3 consists of 16 residues. V shed 6 bases and J shed 0 bases, with 15 bases lying between them. CDR1 and CDR2 from the germline V gene are SNHLY and FYNNEI. As DNA, the CDR3 is TGTGCCAGCAGCGAGGTGAGGCCGAGCTCTGGAAACACCATATATTTT. Protein sequence: CASSEVRPSSGNTIYF.

This rearrangement joins TRBV6-5 to TRBJ1-5; D gene unclear. Trimming pared 4 bases from V and 15 bases from J, leaving 16 bases between. Germline assignment: CDR1 MNHEY and CDR2 SVGAGI. The CDR3 is 12 residues long. CDR3 nucleotide sequence: TGTGCCAGCAGTTCGACTCCTACGATATTGCATTTT. Its translation: CASSSTPTILHF.

The chain carries TRBV5-8 and TRBJ2-7, with D uncertain. The CDR3 is made up of 15 amino acids. Trimming left V 4 bases short and J 7 bases short, with 21 bases between. Germline CDR1 is SGHTS and CDR2 is YDEGEE. This chain's CDR3 is CASSRKQSRFREQYF. The CDR3 DNA reads as TGTGCCAGCAGCCGAAAACAGTCTCGTTTTAGGGAGCAGTACTTC.

The J gene is TRBJ1-6, the V gene TRBV6-1; TRBD1 aligns across 7 bases. Trimming removed 2 bases from V and 6 bases from J; junction bases left unmatched: 7. This CDR3 region has 16 residues. Germline V gene data show CDR1 as MNHNS and CDR2 as SASEGT. The DNA of the CDR3 is TGTGCCAGCAGTGAACAGACAGGGAACAGTAATTCACCCCTCCACTTT. This encodes CASSEQTGNSNSPLHF.